The sequence of this T cell receptor (beta chain) was determined in a study of cytomegalovirus exposure and HLA in healthy donors. The CDR3 has 13 residues. The V gene's germline CDR1 is SQVTM and CDR2 ANQGSEA. The junction had 3 bases not matched to a gene; V was cut back by 5 bases and J by 2 bases. 60 Vbeta and 13 Jbeta primers were used in PCR. The method was immunoSEQ multiplex PCR; TCRdb's version includes in-frame clones alone and lacks a portion of them. The sample records 110,000 or so clones, over 75% being singletons. The receptor comes from a man between 35 and 55 years old in good health and CMV-seronegative. The genes are TRBV29-1 and TRBJ1-2; TRBD1 matches 9 bases. Sequencing was done on a sample of PBMCs. CDR3 residues: CSVWDRENYGYTF. The DNA of the CDR3 is TGCAGCGTTTGGGACAGGGAGAACTATGGCTACACCTTC.